This T cell receptor beta chain was sequenced for a study of monozygotic twins with inflammatory bowel disease. Regarding the study as a whole: The study found lower TCRbeta diversity (inverse Simpson) in IBD patients than in healthy co-twins. No difference was seen in repertoire similarity between concordant and discordant twins, possibly from limited power.

In eight separate reactions per sample, cDNA was generated. After re-calling the 5' RACE reads, TCRdb lists one entry per CDR3 protein, DNA absent. This sample's table has about 99,000 distinct CDR3 sequences. With regard to this clonotype: The target antigen is unknown.

The CDR3 runs to 16 residues. Germline values: CDR1 LGHNA, CDR2 YSLEER. The sequence was collected from a human donor with ulcerative colitis or Crohn's disease, or a healthy co-twin of an affected twin (not recorded which). The gene calls are TRBV4-3 and TRBJ2-7; TCRdb's D gene call, TRBD1, goes unchecked for lack of DNA. The source material was blood. This chain's CDR3 is CASSQDEGSYSYEQYF.